This T cell receptor (beta chain) was obtained from a study of T cell responses to AZD1222 COVID-19 vaccine. Whole-study findings and limits: Donors skewed white British and female; clonal diversity was possibly underestimated. Repertoire sampling happened only post peak T cell response. At 160-218 and 743-854, vaccine-associated CD4 TCRs were dominant, and they spanned spike. A rise in Spike-specific TCR breadth and depth followed two AZD1222 doses.

Some clones are missing from TCRdb's copy, which holds only in-frame ones; the method was immunoSEQ multiplex PCR. The table has 150,000 to 200,000 clones, over 85% seen once. V was clipped by 6 bases and J by 1 base, with 7 bases between them. The CDR3 runs to 13 residues. Germline V gene sequence: CDR1 MNHEY, CDR2 SVGAGI. In regard to this clone: As yet, its antigen is unknown.

The input for sequencing was peripheral blood, taken 28 days after the second dose of the MenACWY control vaccine. This chain joins TRBV6-5 and TRBJ1-3; D unresolved. The source is an adult who received the MenACWY meningococcal vaccine as a control. The chain's CDR3 is CASRSSSGNTIYF. As DNA, the CDR3 is TGTGCCAGCAGATCCTCTTCTGGAAACACCATATATTTT.